The clone carrying this TCR beta chain occurred once. Its antigen is unknown. A junction boundary mismatches the germline segment, possibly from a read error. CDR1 SEHNR and CDR2 FQNEAQ come from the germline V gene (reference sequence). The CDR3 has 16 residues. The method was immunoSEQ multiplex PCR; TCRdb's version includes in-frame clones alone and lacks a portion of them. The sample contains about 21,000 clones, 68% of which appear only once. The sample is drawn from a study of PD-1 blockade in classical Hodgkin lymphoma. Notes on the study in general: TCR diversity rose significantly by C4D1 in CD4+ but not CD8+ cells.

Following autologous stem cell transplantation, relapse occurred in every patient, and exposure to brentuximab vedotin varied. Reported best responses ranged across complete response, partial response or progressive disease. This rearrangement joins TRBV7-9 to TRBJ2-4; 9 bases align to TRBD1. The input for sequencing was peripheral blood mononuclear cells (PBMCs), taken at baseline. The TCR originated in a human donor with classical Hodgkin lymphoma. The CDR3: CASSLGTGAAKTIQYF. The CDR3 DNA follows: TGTGCCAGCAGCTTAGGGACAGGGGCAGCCAAAACCATTCAGTACTTC.